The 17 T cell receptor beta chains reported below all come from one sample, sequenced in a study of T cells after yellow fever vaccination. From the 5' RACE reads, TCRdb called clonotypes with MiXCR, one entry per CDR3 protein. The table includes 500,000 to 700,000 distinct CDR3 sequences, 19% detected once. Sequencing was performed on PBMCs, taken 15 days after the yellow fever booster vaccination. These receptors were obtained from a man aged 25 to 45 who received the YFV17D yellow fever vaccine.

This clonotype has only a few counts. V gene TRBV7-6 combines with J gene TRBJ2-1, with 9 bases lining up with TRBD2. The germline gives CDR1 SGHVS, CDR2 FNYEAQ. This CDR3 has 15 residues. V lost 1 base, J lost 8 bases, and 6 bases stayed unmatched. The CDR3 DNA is TGTGCCAGCAGCTTAGGTAGCGGGAGTGGCGATGAGCAGTTCTTC. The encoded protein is CASSLGSGSGDEQFF.

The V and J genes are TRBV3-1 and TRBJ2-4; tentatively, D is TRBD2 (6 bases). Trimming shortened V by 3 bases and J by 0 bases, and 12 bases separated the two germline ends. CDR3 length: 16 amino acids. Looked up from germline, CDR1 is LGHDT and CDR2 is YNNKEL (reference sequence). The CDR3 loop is CASSHLPAGAKNIQYF. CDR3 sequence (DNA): TGTGCCAGCAGCCATTTACCAGCGGGAGCCAAAAACATTCAGTACTTC.

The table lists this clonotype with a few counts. CDR3 amino acids: CASSQEQTSGRAGYNEQFF. Written as DNA, the CDR3 is TGTGCCAGCAGCCAAGAACAGACTAGCGGGAGGGCCGGCTACAATGAGCAGTTCTTC. The chain has TRBV4-2 and TRBJ2-1; 14 nucleotides match TRBD2. J lost 3 bases, V lost 0 bases, and 7 bases had no gene match. The germline gives CDR1 LGHNA, CDR2 YNFKEQ. This CDR3 has 19 residues.

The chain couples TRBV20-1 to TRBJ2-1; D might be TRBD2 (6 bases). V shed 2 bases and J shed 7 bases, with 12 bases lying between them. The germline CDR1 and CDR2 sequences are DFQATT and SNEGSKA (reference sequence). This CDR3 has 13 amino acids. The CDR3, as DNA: TGCAGTGCTAGACCCGGGACTCAAAATGAGCAGTTCTTC. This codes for CSARPGTQNEQFF.

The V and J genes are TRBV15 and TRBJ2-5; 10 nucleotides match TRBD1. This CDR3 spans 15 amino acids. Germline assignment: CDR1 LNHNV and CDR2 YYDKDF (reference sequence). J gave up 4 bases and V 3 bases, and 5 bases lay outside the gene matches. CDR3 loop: CATSRVDRGPETQYF. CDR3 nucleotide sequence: TGTGCCACCAGCAGGGTCGACAGGGGGCCAGAGACCCAGTACTTC.

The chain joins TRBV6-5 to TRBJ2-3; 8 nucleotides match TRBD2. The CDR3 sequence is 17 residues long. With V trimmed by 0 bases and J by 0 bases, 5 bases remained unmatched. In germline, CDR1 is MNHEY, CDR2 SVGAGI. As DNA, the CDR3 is TGTGCCAGCAGTTACTCACTTAGCGGGGCTAGCACAGATACGCAGTATTTT. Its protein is CASSYSLSGASTDTQYF.

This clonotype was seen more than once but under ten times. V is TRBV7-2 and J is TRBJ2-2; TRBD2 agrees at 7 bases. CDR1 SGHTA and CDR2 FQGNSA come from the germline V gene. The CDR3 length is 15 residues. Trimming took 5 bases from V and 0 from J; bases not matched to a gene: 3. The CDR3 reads CASSPGLSNTGELFF. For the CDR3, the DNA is TGTGCCAGCAGCCCGGGACTATCGAACACCGGGGAGCTGTTTTTT. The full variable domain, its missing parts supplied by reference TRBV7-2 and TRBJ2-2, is GAGVSQSPSNKVTEKGKDVELRCDPISGHTALYWYRQSLGQGLEFLIYFQGNSAPDKSGLPSDRFSAERTGGSVSTLTIQRTQQEDSAVYLCASSPGLSNTGELFFGEGSRLTVL.

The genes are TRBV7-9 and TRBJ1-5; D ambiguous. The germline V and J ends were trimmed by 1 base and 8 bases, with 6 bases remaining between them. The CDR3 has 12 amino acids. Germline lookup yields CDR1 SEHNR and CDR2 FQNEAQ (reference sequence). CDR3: CASSLDYKPQHF. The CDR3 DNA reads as TGTGCCAGCAGCTTAGACTATAAGCCCCAGCATTTT.

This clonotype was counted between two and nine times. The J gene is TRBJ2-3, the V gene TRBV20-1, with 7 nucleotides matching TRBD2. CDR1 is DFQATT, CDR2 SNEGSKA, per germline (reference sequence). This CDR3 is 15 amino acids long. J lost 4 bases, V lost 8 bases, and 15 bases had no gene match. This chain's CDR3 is CSFRLAHHGADTQYF. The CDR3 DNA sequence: TGCAGTTTCAGACTAGCCCACCACGGGGCAGATACGCAGTATTTT.

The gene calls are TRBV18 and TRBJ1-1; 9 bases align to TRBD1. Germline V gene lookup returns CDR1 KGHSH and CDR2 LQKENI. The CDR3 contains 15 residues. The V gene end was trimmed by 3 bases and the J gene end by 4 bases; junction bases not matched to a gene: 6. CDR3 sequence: CASSPRTGAGTEAFF. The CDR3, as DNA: TGTGCCAGCTCACCTAGGACAGGGGCCGGCACTGAAGCTTTCTTT.

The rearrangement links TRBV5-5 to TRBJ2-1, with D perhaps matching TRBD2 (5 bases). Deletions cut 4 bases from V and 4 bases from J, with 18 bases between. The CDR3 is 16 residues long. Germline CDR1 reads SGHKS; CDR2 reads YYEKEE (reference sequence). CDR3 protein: CASSPNIGLSYNEQFF. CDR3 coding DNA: TGTGCCAGCAGCCCGAACATCGGACTGAGTTACAATGAGCAGTTCTTC.

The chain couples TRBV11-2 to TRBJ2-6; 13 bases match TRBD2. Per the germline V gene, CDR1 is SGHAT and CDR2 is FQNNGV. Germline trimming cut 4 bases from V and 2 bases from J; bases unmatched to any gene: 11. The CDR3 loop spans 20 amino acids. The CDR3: CASSSRSWTSGRPGANVLTF. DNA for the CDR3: TGTGCCAGCAGCTCTCGTAGTTGGACTAGCGGGAGACCTGGGGCCAACGTCCTGACTTTC.

The DNA of the CDR3 is TGCGCCAGCAGCCCTAGCGGGGCTGCCAATGAGCAGTTCTTC. Translation gives CASSPSGAANEQFF. The chain combines TRBV5-1 with TRBJ2-1, with TRBD2 matching over 9 bases. The CDR3 consists of 14 residues. The germline CDR1 and CDR2 sequences are SGHRS and YFSETQ. V shed 4 bases, J shed 6 bases, and the junction held 5 bases outside the gene matches.

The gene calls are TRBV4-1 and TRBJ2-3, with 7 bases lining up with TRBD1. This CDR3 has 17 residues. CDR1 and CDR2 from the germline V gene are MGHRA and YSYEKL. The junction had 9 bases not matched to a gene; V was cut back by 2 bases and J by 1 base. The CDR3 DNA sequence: TGCGCCAGCAGCCAACCCCGGACAGGAGCCCGCACAGATACGCAGTATTTT. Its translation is CASSQPRTGARTDTQYF.

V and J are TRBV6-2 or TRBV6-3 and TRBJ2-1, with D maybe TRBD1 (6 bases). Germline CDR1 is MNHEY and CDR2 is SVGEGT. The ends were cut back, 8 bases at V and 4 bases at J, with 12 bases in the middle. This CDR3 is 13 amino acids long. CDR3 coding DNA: TGTGCCAGCCAGGGGTTCGCTTACAATGAGCAGTTCTTC. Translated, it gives CASQGFAYNEQFF.

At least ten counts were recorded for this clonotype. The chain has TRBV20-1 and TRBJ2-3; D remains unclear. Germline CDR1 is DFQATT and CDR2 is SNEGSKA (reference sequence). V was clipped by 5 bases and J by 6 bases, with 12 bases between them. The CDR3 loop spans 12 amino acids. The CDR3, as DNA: TGCAGTGCTTCCAGGAGCAGGGATACGCAGTATTTT. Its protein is CSASRSRDTQYF.

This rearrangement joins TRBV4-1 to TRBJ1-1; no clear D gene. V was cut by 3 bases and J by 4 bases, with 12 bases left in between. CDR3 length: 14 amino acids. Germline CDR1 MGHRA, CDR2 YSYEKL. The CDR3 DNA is TGCGCCAGCAGCCAGGGCCGGGGAGGCACTGAAGCTTTCTTT. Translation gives CASSQGRGGTEAFF.